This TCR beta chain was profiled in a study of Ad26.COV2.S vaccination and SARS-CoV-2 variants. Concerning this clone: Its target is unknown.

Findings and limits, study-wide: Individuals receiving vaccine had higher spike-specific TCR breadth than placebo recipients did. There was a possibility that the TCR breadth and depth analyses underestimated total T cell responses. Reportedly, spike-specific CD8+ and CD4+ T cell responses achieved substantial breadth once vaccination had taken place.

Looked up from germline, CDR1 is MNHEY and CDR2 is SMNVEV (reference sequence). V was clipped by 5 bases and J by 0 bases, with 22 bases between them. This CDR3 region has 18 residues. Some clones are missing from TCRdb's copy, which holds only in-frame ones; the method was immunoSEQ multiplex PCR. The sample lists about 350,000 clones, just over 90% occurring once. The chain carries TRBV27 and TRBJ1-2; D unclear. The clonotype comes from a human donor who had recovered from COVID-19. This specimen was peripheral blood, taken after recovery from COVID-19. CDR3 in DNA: TGTGCCAGCAGTCTAAATCGGGGAGGGTTGGGGTCTAACTATGGCTACACCTTC. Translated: CASSLNRGGLGSNYGYTF.